This is a list of T cell receptor beta chains from one sample in a study of T cell responses to AZD1222 COVID-19 vaccine. Libraries were prepared by immunoSEQ multiplex PCR; TCRdb keeps only in-frame clonotypes and omits some of them. This sample's table has under 150,000 clones. Sequencing was done on a sample of peripheral blood. The receptors shown here come from an adult in good health. Each CDR3 is given with its conserved first and last residue. D genes are given only for firm matches.

V: TRBV7-2
J: TRBJ2-3
D: TRBD2
CDR3: CASSPRGGGDTQYF
DNA: TGTGCCAGCAGCCCCCGTGGCGGGGGGGATACGCAGTATTTT

V: TRBV5-1
J: TRBJ2-3
D: .
CDR3: CASSLDLSTDTQYF
DNA: TGCGCCAGCAGCTTGGATTTGTCCACAGATACGCAGTATTTT

V: TRBV18
J: TRBJ1-2
D: .
CDR3: CASSTLEAAYGYTF
DNA: TGTGCCAGCTCAACCTTGGAGGCAGCTTATGGCTACACCTTC

V: TRBV29-1
J: TRBJ1-3
D: TRBD1
CDR3: CSVVDRDPGNTIYF
DNA: TGCAGCGTCGTAGACAGGGACCCTGGAAACACCATATATTTT

V: TRBV29-1
J: TRBJ1-2
D: .
CDR3: CSVGLGNYGYTF
DNA: TGCAGCGTTGGACTTGGGAACTATGGCTACACCTTC

V: TRBV7-2
J: TRBJ1-5
D: .
CDR3: CASSLVGGGQPQHF
DNA: TGTGCCAGCAGCTTAGTTGGGGGCGGTCAGCCCCAGCATTTT

V: TRBV15
J: TRBJ2-7
D: TRBD1
CDR3: CATSRDVTGPYEQYF
DNA: TGTGCCACCAGCAGAGATGTGACAGGGCCCTACGAGCAGTACTTC

V: TRBV28
J: TRBJ2-1
D: TRBD1
CDR3: CASSWGPGQGYNEQFF
DNA: TGTGCCAGCAGTTGGGGCCCGGGACAGGGATACAATGAGCAGTTCTTC

V: TRBV6-6
J: TRBJ1-1
D: TRBD1
CDR3: CASSRGQGTSRVNTEAFF
DNA: TGTGCCAGCAGTCGGGGACAGGGGACCTCTCGGGTGAACACTGAAGCTTTCTTT

V: TRBV19
J: TRBJ1-1
D: .
CDR3: CASNTPGMDTEAFF
DNA: TGTGCCAGTAATACTCCGGGGATGGACACTGAAGCTTTCTTT

V: TRBV6-2/TRBV6-3
J: TRBJ2-1
D: .
CDR3: CASSYSGRYNEQFF
DNA: TGTGCCAGCAGTTACTCGGGACGGTACAATGAGCAGTTCTTC

V: TRBV29-1
J: TRBJ1-2
D: .
CDR3: CSVPDSHGYTF
DNA: TGCAGCGTACCCGACAGCCATGGCTACACCTTC

V: TRBV2
J: TRBJ1-1
D: TRBD1
CDR3: CASNKDRGATEAFF
DNA: TGTGCCAGCAACAAAGACAGGGGGGCCACTGAAGCTTTCTTT

V: TRBV13
J: TRBJ1-3
D: .
CDR3: CASSPENSGNTIYF
DNA: TGTGCCAGCAGCCCCGAGAACTCTGGAAACACCATATATTTT

V: TRBV18
J: TRBJ1-2
D: TRBD1
CDR3: CASSPFTGESNYGYTF
DNA: TGTGCCAGCTCACCATTCACAGGGGAATCTAACTATGGCTACACCTTC

V: TRBV9
J: TRBJ2-7
D: .
CDR3: CASSVYGDNYEQYF
DNA: TGTGCCAGCAGCGTATACGGGGACAACTACGAGCAGTACTTC

V: TRBV4-1
J: TRBJ2-3
D: TRBD2
CDR3: CASSETSGTDTQYF
DNA: TGCGCCAGCAGCGAGACTAGCGGAACAGATACGCAGTATTTT

V: TRBV27
J: TRBJ1-1
D: .
CDR3: CASSLAGGLNTEAFF
DNA: TGTGCCAGCAGTTTAGCTGGGGGGCTGAACACTGAAGCTTTCTTT

V: TRBV7-2
J: TRBJ1-2
D: .
CDR3: CASGYPGRGNF
DNA: TGTGCCAGCGGGTATCCGGGACGGGGTAATTTC

V: TRBV6-5
J: TRBJ2-5
D: .
CDR3: CASRPPGVVTQYF
DNA: TGTGCCAGCAGGCCCCCCGGGGTAGTGACCCAGTACTTC

V: TRBV28
J: TRBJ1-1
D: .
CDR3: CASSLEEGRADTEAFF
DNA: TGTGCCAGCAGTTTAGAGGAGGGGCGAGCGGACACTGAAGCTTTCTTT

V: TRBV18
J: TRBJ1-2
D: TRBD1
CDR3: CASSGDRVDYGYTF
DNA: TGTGCCAGCTCAGGGGACAGGGTTGACTATGGCTACACCTTC

V: TRBV11-1
J: TRBJ1-1
D: .
CDR3: CASSLQGNTEAFF
DNA: TGTGCCAGCAGCTTACAGGGGAACACTGAAGCTTTCTTT

V: TRBV6-5
J: TRBJ1-1
D: .
CDR3: CASTLERNTEAFF
DNA: TGTGCCAGCACCCTAGAGCGGAACACTGAAGCTTTCTTT

V: TRBV30
J: TRBJ1-2
D: .
CDR3: CAWGRSPYGYTF
DNA: TGTGCCTGGGGACGGAGCCCCTATGGCTACACCTTC

V: TRBV7-2
J: TRBJ2-7
D: .
CDR3: CASSAGLDPSYEQYF
DNA: TGTGCCAGCAGCGCAGGGCTCGACCCTTCCTACGAGCAGTACTTC

V: TRBV6-5
J: TRBJ1-3
D: .
CDR3: CASSYGDGTGNTIYF
DNA: TGTGCCAGCAGTTACGGTGATGGTACTGGAAACACCATATATTTT

V: TRBV4-3
J: TRBJ1-1
D: .
CDR3: CASSQERGIDTEAFF
DNA: TGCGCCAGCAGCCAAGAGAGGGGGATCGACACTGAAGCTTTCTTT

V: TRBV10-3
J: TRBJ2-3
D: TRBD1
CDR3: CATEGAHRGDTQYF
DNA: TGTGCCACCGAGGGGGCCCATCGGGGAGATACGCAGTATTTT

V: TRBV3-1/TRBV3-2
J: TRBJ1-5
D: TRBD1
CDR3: CASSPGTDYNQPQHF
DNA: TGTGCCAGCAGCCCAGGGACAGACTACAATCAGCCCCAGCATTTT

V: TRBV15
J: TRBJ1-2
D: .
CDR3: CATSRVEGRKANYGYTF
DNA: TGTGCCACCAGCAGAGTGGAGGGCCGGAAAGCTAACTATGGCTACACCTTC

V: TRBV18
J: TRBJ1-1
D: .
CDR3: CASSPSVLNTEAFF
DNA: TGTGCCAGCTCACCATCGGTTCTGAACACTGAAGCTTTCTTT

V: TRBV12-3/TRBV12-4
J: TRBJ1-2
D: .
CDR3: CASASVNYGYTF
DNA: TGTGCCAGCGCTTCGGTTAACTATGGCTACACCTTC

V: TRBV6-1
J: TRBJ1-4
D: .
CDR3: CASSEFPGRFDEKLFF
DNA: TGTGCCAGCAGTGAATTTCCGGGCAGGTTTGATGAAAAACTGTTTTTT

V: TRBV12-3/TRBV12-4
J: TRBJ1-1
D: .
CDR3: CASSLNNPPAFF
DNA: TGTGCCAGCAGTTTAAATAACCCCCCGGCTTTCTTT

V: TRBV6-5
J: TRBJ1-4
D: TRBD1
CDR3: CASSPRQGWDEKLFF
DNA: TGTGCCAGCAGTCCGCGACAGGGCTGGGATGAAAAACTGTTTTTT

V: TRBV12-3/TRBV12-4
J: TRBJ1-1
D: .
CDR3: CASSLYIGTEAFF
DNA: TGTGCCAGCAGTTTATATATCGGCACTGAAGCTTTCTTT

V: TRBV21-1
J: TRBJ1-3
D: .
CDR3: CASSTYRGLVSGNTIYF
DNA: TGTGCCAGCAGCACGTACAGGGGCCTCGTCTCTGGAAACACCATATATTTT

V: TRBV6-1
J: TRBJ1-5
D: .
CDR3: CASSARNTWGFNQPQHF
DNA: TGTGCCAGCAGTGCGCGGAATACATGGGGCTTCAATCAGCCCCAGCATTTT

V: TRBV7-8
J: TRBJ1-5
D: TRBD1
CDR3: CASSLLSGQGNQPQHF
DNA: TGTGCCAGCAGCTTACTCTCTGGACAGGGCAATCAGCCCCAGCATTTT

V: TRBV7-9
J: TRBJ2-2
D: TRBD2
CDR3: CASSPSLRTSGGNTGELFF
DNA: TGTGCCAGCAGCCCCTCCCTAAGGACTAGCGGGGGTAACACCGGGGAGCTGTTTTTT

V: TRBV24-1
J: TRBJ1-2
D: TRBD1
CDR3: CATSAGGNYGYTF
DNA: TGTGCCACCAGTGCAGGGGGCAACTATGGCTACACCTTC

V: TRBV28
J: TRBJ1-2
D: TRBD1
CDR3: CASRGTGASYGYTF
DNA: TGTGCCAGCAGGGGGACAGGGGCCTCCTATGGCTACACCTTC

V: TRBV6-6
J: TRBJ1-1
D: .
CDR3: CASSYSLGYEAFF
DNA: TGTGCCAGCAGTTACTCGTTGGGGTATGAAGCTTTCTTT

V: TRBV6-5
J: TRBJ2-5
D: TRBD2
CDR3: CASTDARGGRETQYF
DNA: TGTGCCAGCACCGACGCACGGGGGGGCCGAGAGACCCAGTACTTC

V: TRBV4-2
J: TRBJ2-7
D: TRBD1
CDR3: CASSQGQGPLEQYF
DNA: TGTGCCAGCAGCCAAGGACAGGGTCCCCTCGAGCAGTACTTC

V: TRBV10-3
J: TRBJ2-3
D: TRBD1
CDR3: CAISEQGTGMSRGTQYF
DNA: TGTGCCATCAGTGAGCAAGGGACAGGGATGTCCAGGGGTACGCAGTATTTT

V: TRBV19
J: TRBJ1-2
D: TRBD1
CDR3: CASRVDLGQGDYTF
DNA: TGTGCCAGTAGGGTTGATCTGGGACAGGGTGACTACACCTTC

V: TRBV9
J: TRBJ2-1
D: TRBD2
CDR3: CASSVGLAGGAGYNEQFF
DNA: TGTGCCAGCAGCGTGGGACTAGCGGGGGGAGCAGGCTACAATGAGCAGTTCTTC

V: TRBV5-5
J: TRBJ1-4
D: .
CDR3: CASTLPGNEKLFF
DNA: TGTGCCAGCACCTTACCAGGGAATGAAAAACTGTTTTTT

V: TRBV7-2
J: TRBJ1-2
D: .
CDR3: CASSDTLGGGYTF
DNA: TGTGCCAGCAGCGACACCCTAGGTGGTGGCTACACCTTC

V: TRBV5-1
J: TRBJ2-1
D: .
CDR3: CASSLVTGAGNEQFF
DNA: TGCGCCAGCAGCTTGGTTACGGGGGCGGGTAATGAGCAGTTCTTC

V: TRBV5-1
J: TRBJ2-3
D: .
CDR3: CASSLVGSWEDTQYF
DNA: TGCGCCAGCAGCTTGGTCGGCAGTTGGGAAGATACGCAGTATTTT

V: TRBV29-1
J: TRBJ2-7
D: .
CDR3: CSVPIQGSGEQYF
DNA: TGCAGCGTCCCTATACAGGGCTCTGGCGAGCAGTACTTC

V: TRBV6-1
J: TRBJ1-1
D: .
CDR3: CASSEYGPGTEAFF
DNA: TGTGCCAGCAGTGAATACGGGCCAGGAACTGAAGCTTTCTTT